This TCR beta chain is from a study of monozygotic twins with inflammatory bowel disease. Study-wide points: Possibly because of limited power, concordant and discordant twins showed no difference in repertoire similarity.

About this clonotype itself: Its antigen is unknown.

A template switching step added UMIs, each with a 6-nucleotide sample barcode. TCRdb re-called the 5' RACE reads and catalogs CDR3 proteins one per entry, DNA excluded. The sample data list approximately 400,000 distinct CDR3 sequences. The CDR3 covers 15 residues. CDR1 KGHSH and CDR2 LQKENI come from the germline V gene. The TCR comes from a human donor with ulcerative colitis or Crohn's disease, or a healthy co-twin of an affected twin (not recorded which). The specimen sequenced was blood. The rearrangement joins TRBV18 to TRBJ1-1. CDR3 loop: CASSPPGAMNTEAFF. Looking up the rest from reference TRBV18 and TRBJ1-1 gives the full variable domain: NAGVMQNPRHLVRRRGQEARLRCSPMKGHSHVYWYRQLPEEGLKFMVYLQKENIIDESGMPKERFSAEFPKEGPSILRIQQVVRGDSAAYFCASSPPGAMNTEAFFGQGTRLTVV.